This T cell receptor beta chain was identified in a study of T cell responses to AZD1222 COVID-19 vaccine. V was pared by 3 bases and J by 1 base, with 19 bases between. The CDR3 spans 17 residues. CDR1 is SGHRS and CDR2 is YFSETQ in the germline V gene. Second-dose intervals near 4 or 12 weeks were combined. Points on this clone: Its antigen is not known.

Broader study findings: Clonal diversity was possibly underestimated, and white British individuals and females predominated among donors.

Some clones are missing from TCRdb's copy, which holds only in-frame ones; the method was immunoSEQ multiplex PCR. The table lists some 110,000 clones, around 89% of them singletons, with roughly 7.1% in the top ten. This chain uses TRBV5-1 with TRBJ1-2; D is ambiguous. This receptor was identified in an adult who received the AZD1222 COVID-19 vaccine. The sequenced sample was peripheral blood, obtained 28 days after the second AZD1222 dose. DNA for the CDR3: TGCGCCAGCAGCTCGTCTTACTCGGGTCGGGGTAACTATGGCTACACCTTC. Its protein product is CASSSSYSGRGNYGYTF.